A single sample is the source of the 23 T cell receptor beta chains below, sequenced in a study of regulatory T cells in long-lasting Graves disease. Noted time point: newly diagnosed GD, antithyroid drugs for less than 3 months. RNA from PBMCs was the source of the TCR library. Through Arm-PCR of CDR3 regions and iRepertoire HTBI primers, TCR beta libraries were built. TCRdb reanalysed the multiplex PCR reads using MiXCR and keeps one entry per CDR3 protein. The sample lists 250,000 to 300,000 distinct CDR3 sequences; 15% to 20% were seen once. Another study also made use of these data, one on T cells in Graves' hyperthyroidism and ophthalmopathy.

The sample in question was peripheral blood mononuclear cells (PBMCs), obtained at new diagnosis, from a patient treated with antithyroid drugs. The receptors derive from a woman aged 30 to 39 with Graves disease.

This clonotype was detected ten times or more. This sequence joins TRBV5-1 and TRBJ2-1, with 8 bases matching TRBD1. This CDR3 comprises 15 residues. V shed 5 bases, J shed 4 bases, and the junction held 8 bases outside the gene matches. Germline CDR1 SGHRS, CDR2 YFSETQ. This chain's CDR3 is CASSPQGASYNEQFF. The DNA of the CDR3 is TGCGCCAGCAGTCCGCAGGGGGCCTCTTACAATGAGCAGTTCTTC.

This clonotype was seen at least ten times. The rearrangement uses TRBV12-3 or TRBV12-4 and TRBJ1-2; 8 positions agree with TRBD1. V lost 1 base, J lost 1 base, and 2 bases stayed unmatched. The CDR3 length is 15 residues. In nucleotides, the CDR3 is TGTGCCAGCAGTTTAGGGGACAGGTTTAACTATGGCTACACCTTC. Residues: CASSLGDRFNYGYTF.

This clonotype was detected ten times or more. The V and J genes are TRBV2 and TRBJ1-2; TRBD1 might be the D (5 bases). This CDR3 has 16 amino acids. V shed 1 base and J shed 4 bases, with 16 bases lying between them. In germline, CDR1 is SNHLY, CDR2 FYNNEI. The CDR3 loop reads CASSEEISGTSYGYTF. The CDR3 DNA sequence: TGTGCCAGCAGTGAAGAGATCTCCGGGACCTCCTATGGCTACACCTTC.

The table lists this clonotype with many counts. The V gene is TRBV12-3 or TRBV12-4, the J gene TRBJ2-2; D possibly corresponds to TRBD1 (7 bases). The CDR3 runs 15 residues. V lost 6 bases and J 2 bases, leaving 13 bases between the germline ends. This CDR3 reads CASRRDSFNTGELFF. For the CDR3, the DNA is TGTGCCAGCAGGCGGGACAGCTTTAACACCGGGGAGCTGTTTTTT.

This clonotype has only a few counts. The chain couples TRBV6-1 to TRBJ1-6; D ambiguous. The V gene's germline CDR1 is MNHNS and CDR2 SASEGT. The CDR3 sequence is 16 residues long. V was clipped by 7 bases and J by 0 bases, with 13 bases between them. The CDR3 DNA sequence: TGTGCCAGCACCCAGTCAGAGGGCTCCTATAATTCACCCCTCCACTTT. As protein: CASTQSEGSYNSPLHF.

A note on this clonotype: A read error is possible here, since a much larger clone lies one base away. The CDR3 nucleotides are TGCGCCGGCAGCCTTTCAGGATTGAGTACAGATACGCAGTATTTT. Translation: CAGSLSGLSTDTQYF. The genes are TRBV4-1 and TRBJ2-3; D is undetermined. This CDR3 has 15 residues. From germline, CDR1 is MGHRA and CDR2 YSYEKL.

This clonotype has at least ten counts. The rearrangement uses TRBV10-3 and TRBJ2-5; D uncertain. Trimming left V 8 bases short and J 4 bases short, with 17 bases between. The CDR3 extends over 14 amino acids. Germline assignment: CDR1 ENHRY and CDR2 SYGVKD. CDR3 region: CAIGREGKGETQYF. CDR3 DNA sequence: TGTGCCATCGGACGCGAAGGCAAGGGAGAGACCCAGTACTTC.

This rearrangement joins TRBV4-2 to TRBJ2-2, with D unclear. Trimming cost V 6 bases and J 0 bases, with 11 bases left between them. CDR1 is LGHNA and CDR2 is YNFKEQ in the germline V gene. CDR3 size: 15 residues. CDR3 loop: CASRWEASNTGELFF. The DNA for the CDR3 is TGTGCCAGCAGGTGGGAAGCCTCGAACACCGGGGAGCTGTTTTTT.

This clonotype was seen at least ten times. The genes are TRBV27 and TRBJ2-1; TRBD1 agrees at 7 bases. Trimming at V came to 5 bases and at J to 2 bases, leaving 6 bases not matched to a gene. This CDR3 contains 15 residues. Per the germline V gene, CDR1 is MNHEY and CDR2 is SMNVEV (reference sequence). CDR3 coding DNA: TGTGCCAGCAGTAGAACAGGGGTCCCCTACAATGAGCAGTTCTTC. It encodes CASSRTGVPYNEQFF.

This clonotype occurred many times. The chain combines TRBV27 with TRBJ1-5; D is ambiguous. Germline values: CDR1 MNHEY, CDR2 SMNVEV (reference sequence). CDR3 size: 13 residues. V was pared by 7 bases and J by 5 bases, with 12 bases between. The CDR3 sequence is CASTLHPDQPQHF. The CDR3 DNA sequence: TGTGCCAGCACCCTACATCCCGATCAGCCCCAGCATTTT.

This clonotype came up many times. The CDR3 bases are TGTGCCAGCACGACCTGGCTCCTCCAAGAGACCCAGTACTTC. This translates into CASTTWLLQETQYF. J is TRBJ2-5 and V is TRBV2; D remains unclear. The CDR3 extends over 14 amino acids. V lost 7 bases and J lost 1, with 13 bases in between. Germline V CDR1 and CDR2: SNHLY, FYNNEI.

The chain is built from TRBV2 and TRBJ2-1; 12 nucleotides agree with TRBD2. CDR1 and CDR2 (germline): SNHLY, FYNNEI. The CDR3 spans 15 residues. The V segment lost 4 bases and the J segment 15 bases; nucleotides outside the gene matches: 13. The CDR3 protein is CASSGLAGGVGVRFF. CDR3 nucleotides: TGTGCCAGCAGTGGCCTAGCGGGGGGGGTCGGTGTTAGGTTCTTC.

This clonotype was recorded at least ten times. The J gene is TRBJ1-5, the V gene TRBV7-2; D remains unclear. This CDR3 spans 13 amino acids. Germline CDR1 and CDR2: SGHTA and FQGNSA. V was shortened by 1 base and J by 5 bases, with 6 bases between the two germline ends. CDR3 loop: CASSLVDDQPQHF. CDR3 DNA sequence: TGTGCCAGCAGCTTAGTTGACGATCAGCCCCAGCATTTT.

This clonotype was counted ten times or more. The chain uses TRBV6-5 and TRBJ2-7, with 8 bases lining up with TRBD1. V lost 4 bases, J lost 7 bases, and 6 bases stayed unmatched. The CDR3 covers 13 residues. CDR1 MNHEY and CDR2 SVGAGI come from the germline V gene. The DNA for the CDR3 is TGTGCCAGCAGTTTGGACAGGGTGAGAGAGCAGTACTTC. Translation: CASSLDRVREQYF.

The chain recombines TRBV29-1 with TRBJ1-6; D might be TRBD1 (5 bases). Trimming removed 4 bases at V and 10 bases at J, with 11 bases between. CDR1 is SQVTM, CDR2 ANQGSEA, per germline. CDR3 length: 12 residues. The CDR3 DNA follows: TGCAGCGTTGCTAGTCCAGGGTCACCCCTCCACTTT. It encodes CSVASPGSPLHF.

This clonotype was seen ten or more times. This sequence joins TRBV6-1 and TRBJ2-3, with 11 bases fitting TRBD1. CDR3 length: 18 amino acids. V trimming: 5 bases; J trimming: 2 bases; junction bases outside the gene matches: 12. Germline-derived CDR1 and CDR2 are MNHNS and SASEGT. The CDR3 region is CASSHRRPGQGATDTQYF. CDR3 DNA sequence: TGTGCCAGCAGTCACCGCCGCCCTGGACAGGGGGCCACAGATACGCAGTATTTT.

The rearrangement joins TRBV14 to TRBJ2-1; 7 bases fit TRBD1. The ends lost 4 bases at V and 6 bases at J; junction bases unmatched: 3. Germline CDR1 and CDR2: SGHDN and FVKESK. CDR3 size: 13 residues. CDR3 protein: CASSLTGINEQFF. The CDR3 DNA follows: TGTGCCAGCAGCCTGACAGGGATCAATGAGCAGTTCTTC.

The chain combines TRBV7-8 with TRBJ2-1, with 10 bases matching TRBD2. Trimming cost V 3 bases and J 7 bases; bases outside gene matches: 9. The CDR3 runs to 16 residues. Germline lookup yields CDR1 SGHVS and CDR2 FQNEAQ. The CDR3 DNA reads as TGTGCCAGCAGCTTTAAGCGGGGGGGCTTTGGTAATGAGCAGTTCTTC. It specifies CASSFKRGGFGNEQFF.

This clonotype was found many times. CDR3 DNA: TGTGCCAGCAGTATTTTCGAGCACAATGAGCAGTTCTTC. Translation: CASSIFEHNEQFF. The rearrangement uses TRBV27 and TRBJ2-1; D is ambiguous. Germline V CDR1 and CDR2: MNHEY, SMNVEV (reference sequence). Trimming stripped 5 bases from V and 5 bases from J, with 10 bases between. This CDR3 has 13 residues.

This clonotype was seen at least ten times. The V call is TRBV18, the J call TRBJ2-5, with D perhaps TRBD1 (5 bases). Trimming stripped 5 bases from V and 1 base from J, with 11 bases between. The CDR3 sequence is 14 residues long. Germline CDR1 is KGHSH and CDR2 is LQKENI. CDR3 sequence reads: CASSVTELQETQYF. The CDR3 DNA reads TGTGCCAGCTCAGTGACAGAGCTCCAAGAGACCCAGTACTTC.

This clonotype was counted ten times or more. The V gene is TRBV5-1, the J gene TRBJ2-5, with 10 positions matching TRBD2. J was trimmed by 4 bases and V by 0 bases; bases with no gene match: 3. CDR3 length: 15 amino acids. CDR1 is SGHRS, CDR2 YFSETQ, per germline. The CDR3 loop reads CASSLASGGSETQYF. CDR3 DNA: TGCGCCAGCAGCTTGGCTAGCGGGGGTTCAGAGACCCAGTACTTC.

This clonotype was counted ten times or more. The chain recombines TRBV7-2 with TRBJ1-2, with D hard to call. This CDR3 comprises 13 residues. Germline V gene data show CDR1 as SGHTA and CDR2 as FQGNSA. V was trimmed by 1 base and J by 6 bases, leaving 9 bases between them. The CDR3 loop is CASSLGGLDGYTF. CDR3 sequence (DNA): TGTGCCAGCAGCTTAGGAGGGCTGGATGGCTACACCTTC.

This clonotype was recorded many times. V and J are TRBV7-2 and TRBJ2-5, with 8 bases fitting TRBD2. Germline V lookup: CDR1 SGHTA, CDR2 FQGNSA. The ends lost 4 bases at V and 7 bases at J; junction bases unmatched: 8. The CDR3 is made up of 14 amino acids. The CDR3 DNA reads as TGTGCCAGCAGCTCCCGGAGCGGGGGCGGGACCCAGTACTTC. It yields the protein CASSSRSGGGTQYF.